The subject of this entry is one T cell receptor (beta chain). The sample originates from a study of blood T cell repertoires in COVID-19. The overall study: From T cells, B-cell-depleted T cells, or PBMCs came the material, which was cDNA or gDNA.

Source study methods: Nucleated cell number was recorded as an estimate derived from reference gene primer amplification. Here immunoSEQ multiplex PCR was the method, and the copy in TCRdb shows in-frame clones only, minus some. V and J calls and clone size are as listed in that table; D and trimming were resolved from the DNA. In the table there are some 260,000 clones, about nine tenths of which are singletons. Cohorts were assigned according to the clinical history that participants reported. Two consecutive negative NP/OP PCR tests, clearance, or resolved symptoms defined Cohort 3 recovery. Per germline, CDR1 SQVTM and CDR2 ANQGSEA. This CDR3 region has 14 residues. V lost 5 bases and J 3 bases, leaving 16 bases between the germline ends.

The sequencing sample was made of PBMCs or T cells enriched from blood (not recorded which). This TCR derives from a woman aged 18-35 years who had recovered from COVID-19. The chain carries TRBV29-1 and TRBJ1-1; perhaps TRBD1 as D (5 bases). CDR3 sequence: CSVLPRGGDTEAFF. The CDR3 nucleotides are TGCAGCGTTCTACCCCGGGGCGGGGACACTGAAGCTTTCTTT.